This T cell receptor beta chain was sequenced during a study of glioma-infiltrating T cells. For the study at large: Samples included WHO grade II oligodendrogliomas or astrocytomas and initial-diagnosis grade IV glioblastomas. Target coverage was about 4- to 10-fold for roughly one million blood T cells. Glioma patients had dexamethasone for six or fewer days before surgery.

The study's findings and limits: Non-neoplastic patients had below-expected tissue-blood divergence, while all gliomas exceeded expectation.

Amplification of TCR alpha and beta CDR3 regions from RNA used iRepertoire nested multiplex PCR. A single record per CDR3 protein comes from TCRdb applying MiXCR to the multiplex PCR reads. The profile shows roughly 350,000 distinct CDR3 sequences, roughly two fifths of them singletons. In the case of this clonotype: Its antigen is undetermined.

This clonotype was sampled from a human donor with low-grade glioma or glioblastoma, undergoing nonglioma brain surgery, or in good health (not recorded which). The source material was glioma tissue, nonneoplastic brain tissue, or PBMCs (not recorded which).

DNA of the CDR3: TGTGCCAGCAGCCGTCAGCCCTACGAGCAGTACTTC. The encoded protein is CASSRQPYEQYF. The chain is built from TRBV7-9 and TRBJ2-7, with unresolved D. The V gene's germline CDR1 is SEHNR and CDR2 FQNEAQ (reference sequence). CDR3 size: 12 residues. Trimming removed 5 bases from V and 2 bases from J, with 7 bases in between.